This is a list of T cell receptor beta chains from one sample in a study of beta chain features in type 1 diabetes. The method was immunoSEQ multiplex PCR; TCRdb's version includes in-frame clones alone and lacks a portion of them. The sample records about 190,000 clones, approximately 8.4% being singletons. Sequenced sample: central memory CD4+ T cells from blood. These receptors all stem from a young man with type 1 diabetes. Both conserved end residues are part of each CDR3. The D gene is left open where the match is weak. Size is stated for part of the rows, as once, few or many counts, or as a class when the clone is expanded.

>TRBJ1-2|TRBD1|NA|TRBV29-1
CSVDGAGGQGYGYTF
TGCAGCGTTGATGGGGCAGGGGGCCAGGGGTATGGCTACACCTTC
>TRBJ2-2|NA|NA|TRBV5-1
CASSLAGGANTGELFF
TGCGCCAGCAGCTTGGCTGGCGGGGCGAACACCGGGGAGCTGTTTTTT
>TRBJ2-2|NA|few|TRBV28
CASSLWLTGELFF
TGTGCCAGCAGTTTGTGGCTCACCGGGGAGCTGTTTTTT
>TRBJ1-3|NA|NA|TRBV15
CATSRAGTYTGGTIYF
TGTGCCACCAGCAGAGCGGGGACATACACCGGTGGCACCATATATTTT
>TRBJ1-6|TRBD1|few|TRBV30
CAWTMTDRSNSPLHF
TGTGCCTGGACTATGACGGACAGGTCAAATTCACCCCTCCACTTT
>TRBJ1-4|TRBD1|NA|TRBV7-9
CASSQGGNEKLFF
TGTGCCAGCAGCCAGGGGGGTAATGAAAAACTGTTTTTT
>TRBJ2-1|TRBD2|NA|TRBV28
CASIPLAGPANEQFF
TGTGCCAGCATCCCCCTAGCGGGGCCAGCTAATGAGCAGTTCTTC
>TRBJ2-7|TRBD2|few|TRBV28
CASSSSSGSGTYEQYF
TGTGCCAGCAGTTCGTCTAGCGGGAGCGGAACCTACGAGCAGTACTTC
>TRBJ2-1|NA|few|TRBV2
CASSDERVPTEQFF
TGTGCCAGCAGTGATGAGAGAGTTCCCACTGAGCAGTTCTTC
>TRBJ2-1|NA|NA|TRBV4-3
CASSQDQGWGDEQFF
TGCGCCAGCAGCCAAGACCAGGGCTGGGGCGATGAGCAGTTCTTC
>TRBJ2-1|TRBD2|few|TRBV29-1
CSVGLAGRQNEQFF
TGCAGCGTGGGGTTAGCGGGGAGGCAAAATGAGCAGTTCTTC
>TRBJ2-7|TRBD2|NA|TRBV28
CASSERGPTYEQYF
TGTGCCAGCAGTGAGCGGGGCCCCACCTACGAGCAGTACTTC
>TRBJ1-3|NA|NA|TRBV19
CASRTTSGNTIYF
TGTGCCAGTAGGACTACCTCTGGAAACACCATATATTTT
>TRBJ2-4|TRBD2|many|TRBV30
CACSGGLNIQYF
TGTGCCTGTAGCGGGGGGTTAAACATTCAGTACTTC
>TRBJ1-2|NA|NA|TRBV27
CASSQRVGYGYTF
TGTGCCAGCAGTCAGCGGGTCGGCTATGGCTACACCTTC
>TRBJ1-1|TRBD1|NA|TRBV9
CASSVAGGNTEAFF
TGTGCCAGCAGCGTAGCAGGGGGGAACACTGAAGCTTTCTTT
>TRBJ2-4|NA|NA|TRBV5-4
CASSLQGIAKNIQYF
TGTGCCAGCAGCCTCCAGGGAATCGCCAAAAACATTCAGTACTTC
>TRBJ2-3|NA|NA|TRBV5-1
CASRSEGEGDTQYF
TGCGCCAGCCGGTCCGAGGGCGAGGGAGATACGCAGTATTTT
>TRBJ1-6|TRBD1|few|TRBV4-1
CASSMTGFNSPLHF
TGCGCCAGCAGCATGACAGGGTTCAATTCACCCCTCCACTTT
>TRBJ2-5|TRBD2|NA|TRBV7-2
CASSRSLAGGETQYF
TGTGCCAGCAGCCGTTCTCTGGCGGGGGGAGAGACCCAGTACTTC
>TRBJ2-2|NA|NA|TRBV2
CASSEARTRNTGELFF
TGTGCCAGCAGTGAAGCCCGGACTCGGAACACCGGGGAGCTGTTTTTT
>TRBJ2-7|TRBD2|NA|TRBV7-2
CASSSLAGAYEQYF
TGTGCCAGCAGCTCCCTAGCGGGTGCCTACGAGCAGTACTTC